The 3 T cell receptor beta chains presented below share a single source sample, sequenced in a study of identical twins. TCRdb called the 5' RACE reads again in MiXCR, with one record for every CDR3 protein. The sample has over 600,000 distinct CDR3 sequences; roughly 20% are singletons. These data also featured in a second study, about T cells expressing NK-cell markers.

Sequencing was carried out using PBMCs. The receptors shown here come from a woman aged 18-29 years in good health.

Here the CDR3 DNA reads TGCAGCGTTGCCCGGCTAGCGGGAGGGCCCTCACCCTACAATGAGCAGTTCTTC. Translated: CSVARLAGGPSPYNEQFF. This chain joins TRBV29-1 and TRBJ2-1; 12 nucleotides agree with TRBD2. The CDR3 is 18 amino acids. Germline lookup yields CDR1 SQVTM and CDR2 ANQGSEA. V trimming: 4 bases; J trimming: 2 bases; junction bases outside the gene matches: 12.

The chain couples TRBV10-3 to TRBJ2-3; D remains ambiguous. Germline V lookup: CDR1 ENHRY, CDR2 SYGVKD. V was clipped by 4 bases and J by 4 bases, with 9 bases between them. The CDR3 runs to 13 residues. The CDR3 DNA is TGTGCCATCAGTGTCTGGGGATCAGATACGCAGTATTTT. Translating it yields CAISVWGSDTQYF.

This clonotype came up a few times. The rearrangement links TRBV2 to TRBJ1-2, with TRBD1 identical over 8 bases. The CDR3 is made up of 12 amino acids. V shed 7 bases and J 6 bases; nucleotides not matched to a gene: 4. Germline CDR1 SNHLY, CDR2 FYNNEI. The DNA of the CDR3 is TGTGCCAGCAACGACAGGGGTCATGGCTACACCTTC. Protein: CASNDRGHGYTF.